This T cell receptor (beta chain) was recovered during a study of blood T cell repertoires in COVID-19. Across the whole study: T cells, B-cell-depleted T cells, or PBMCs provided the cDNA or gDNA that served as material.

This clone appeared a single time. Measured with immunoSEQ multiplex PCR; TCRdb has only the in-frame clones, and not every one. The data contain about 56,000 clones, roughly 84% of them seen just once; the ten biggest clones take up approximately 16%. Per germline, CDR1 SNHLY and CDR2 FYNNEI. V dropped 6 bases and J dropped 10 bases, with 22 bases sitting between them. CDR3 length: 15 amino acids. The source is a man in his 60s with COVID-19, enrolled during active disease. Input material: peripheral blood. The chain joins TRBV2 to TRBJ2-1; the D gene is possibly TRBD2 (7 bases). The CDR3 here is CASSGRRGGPDEQFF. Here the CDR3 DNA reads TGTGCCAGCAGCGGGCGCAGGGGAGGGCCAGACGAGCAGTTCTTC.